What follows are 29 T cell receptor beta chains derived from one specimen sequenced in a study of beta chain features in type 1 diabetes. Study results and limitations: In all four CD4+ subsets, TCRB CDR3 length was significantly, moderately reduced in type 1 diabetes.

Reverse transcription of all isolated RNA meant that expressed TCRB transcripts were sequenced. Some clones are missing from TCRdb's copy, which holds only in-frame ones; the method was immunoSEQ multiplex PCR. The sample has fewer than 300,000 clones, roughly 10% seen once. These receptors have no known antigen. Source material: naive CD4+ T cells from blood. These receptors were taken from a man in his thirties or forties with type 1 diabetes.

This clone has only a few counts. Additional DNA sequences in this sample encode the identical CDR3. The V and J genes are TRBV7-3 and TRBJ2-5; 7 nucleotides align to TRBD1. From germline, CDR1 is SGHTA and CDR2 FQGTGA. V gave up 1 base and J gave up 5 bases; unmatched junction bases: 1. This CDR3 is 13 amino acids long. In DNA, the CDR3 is TGTGCCAGCAGCTTAAGCAGGGGGGAGACCCAGTACTTC. It yields the protein CASSLSRGETQYF.

This clone was counted a few times. The chain is built from TRBV18 and TRBJ1-1; 7 nucleotides align to TRBD1. CDR1 and CDR2 (germline): KGHSH, LQKENI. J gave up 6 bases and V 0 bases, and 4 bases lay outside the gene matches. This CDR3 has 14 amino acids. CDR3 residues: CASSPPGQRAEAFF. The CDR3 bases are TGTGCCAGCTCACCACCGGGACAGAGGGCTGAAGCTTTCTTT.

CDR3 coding DNA: TGTGCCAGCAGACACTCGCCGGGACAGGGCCTCTACGAGCAGTACTTC. This gives the protein CASRHSPGQGLYEQYF. The rearrangement links TRBV11-2 to TRBJ2-7; 9 nucleotides line up with TRBD1. Trimming removed 6 bases from V and 3 bases from J; junction bases left unmatched: 12. CDR3 length: 16 residues. Germline V gene data show CDR1 as SGHAT and CDR2 as FQNNGV.

This clone was picked up a small number of times. A read error may produce the germline difference seen at one junction end. This chain connects TRBV7-7 to TRBJ2-5, with D possibly matching TRBD2 (5 bases). CDR3 length: 12 residues. Looked up from germline, CDR1 is SSHAT and CDR2 is FNYEAQ (reference sequence). The CDR3 reads CASSQAVGTQYF. Written as DNA, the CDR3 is TGTGCTAGCAGCCAAGCGGTGGGGACCCAGTACTTC. The variable domain in full, completed from reference TRBV7-7 and TRBJ2-5, reads GAGVSQSPRYKVTKRGQDVTLRCDPISSHATLYWYQQALGQGPEFLTYFNYEAQPDKSGLPSDRFSAERPEGSISTLTIQRTEQRDSAMYRCASSQAVGTQYFGPGTRLLVL.

CDR3: CASSMTGLSPLHF. The CDR3 DNA reads TGTGCCAGCAGCATGACAGGGCTTTCACCCCTCCACTTT. The gene calls are TRBV5-5 and TRBJ1-6; 7 bases agree with TRBD1. Germline V lookup: CDR1 SGHKS, CDR2 YYEKEE (reference sequence). The V segment lost 4 bases and the J segment 9 bases; nucleotides outside the gene matches: 4. The CDR3 covers 13 residues.

This clone was counted only a few times. The rearrangement joins TRBV10-3 to TRBJ1-1; possible D gene TRBD1, 6 bases. Germline values: CDR1 ENHRY, CDR2 SYGVKD. There are 13 residues in the CDR3. The germline V and J ends were trimmed by 11 bases and 1 base, with 14 bases remaining between them. CDR3 amino acids: CAAQNRENTEAFF. CDR3 sequence (DNA): TGTGCCGCCCAGAACAGGGAGAACACTGAAGCTTTCTTT.

This clone was counted only a few times. The chain carries TRBV7-2 and TRBJ1-2, with 8 bases aligning to TRBD1. Looked up from germline, CDR1 is SGHTA and CDR2 is FQGNSA. The V and J ends lost 2 bases and 8 bases, in that order; junction bases with no gene match: 7. The CDR3 has 14 amino acids. The CDR3 reads CASSLSQGAQGYTF. CDR3 nucleotide sequence: TGTGCCAGCAGCTTATCTCAGGGGGCGCAGGGCTACACCTTC.

The chain couples TRBV28 to TRBJ2-7; the match to TRBD1 covers 9 bases. V lost 4 bases, J lost 2 bases, and 12 bases stayed unmatched. CDR1 MDHEN and CDR2 SYDVKM come from the germline V gene. The CDR3 length is 17 residues. CDR3 region: CASSSPTPRDRAYEQYF. DNA of the CDR3: TGTGCCAGCAGTTCACCTACCCCCCGGGACAGGGCCTACGAGCAGTACTTC.

This clone occurred a few times. The gene calls are TRBV18 and TRBJ1-2, with 12 nucleotides matching TRBD1. The CDR3 spans 16 residues. Germline V gene data show CDR1 as KGHSH and CDR2 as LQKENI. V was clipped by 3 bases and J by 9 bases; unmatched bases: 11. The CDR3 DNA is TGTGCCAGCTCACCCTCTACCCGGGACAGGGGGCCGAGCTACACCTTC. Translating it yields CASSPSTRDRGPSYTF.

Only a few counts were recorded for this clone. CDR3 nucleotide sequence: TGCAGCGTTGAAAGCACCTACACCGGGGAGCTGTTTTTT. Encoded protein: CSVESTYTGELFF. The chain carries TRBV29-1 and TRBJ2-2; D remains unclear. With 2 bases removed from V and 3 bases from J, the gap between germline ends came to 7 bases. Germline lookup yields CDR1 SQVTM and CDR2 ANQGSEA. This CDR3 is 13 amino acids long.

This clone has more than one count but fewer than ten. V gene TRBV5-6 combines with J gene TRBJ2-5; possibly TRBD2 for D (5 bases). The J call may be faulty, since TRBJ2-7 better matches the DNA end. CDR1 SGHDT and CDR2 YYEEEE come from the germline V gene. This CDR3 has 14 amino acids. In DNA form, the CDR3 reads TGTGCCAGCAGCTCGTTAGCGAGCTCCTACGAGCAGTACTTC. Protein: CASSSLASSYEQYF.

The chain recombines TRBV7-9 with TRBJ2-5; 11 bases fit TRBD2. The CDR3 runs to 17 residues. The junction had 13 bases not matched to a gene; V was cut back by 5 bases and J by 5 bases. Germline V gene sequence: CDR1 SEHNR, CDR2 FQNEAQ (reference sequence). The CDR3 DNA sequence: TGTGCCAGCAGCCCGCAAAGGCTAGCGGGGGGATTGGAGACCCAGTACTTC. Its protein is CASSPQRLAGGLETQYF.

The J gene is TRBJ2-7, the V gene TRBV30; no clear D gene. From germline, CDR1 is GTSNPN and CDR2 SVGIG (reference sequence). The CDR3 is 12 amino acids. With 2 bases removed from V and 4 bases from J, the gap between germline ends came to 9 bases. The CDR3 spells CAWSMSTYEQYF. CDR3 DNA: TGTGCCTGGAGTATGTCTACTTACGAGCAGTACTTC.

This rearrangement joins TRBV14 to TRBJ2-5, with D possibly matching TRBD1 (5 bases). Trimming removed 1 base at V and 0 bases at J, with 12 bases between. Germline V gene lookup returns CDR1 SGHDN and CDR2 FVKESK. The CDR3 is 16 residues long. Written as DNA, the CDR3 is TGTGCCAGCAGCCAAGTGGTCAGGGCCGACCAAGAGACCCAGTACTTC. Its translation is CASSQVVRADQETQYF. Using reference TRBV14 and TRBJ2-5 for the parts outside the CDR3, the full variable domain is EAGVTQFPSHSVIEKGQTVTLRCDPISGHDNLYWYRRVMGKEIKFLLHFVKESKQDESGMPNNRFLAERTGGTYSTLKVQPAELEDSGVYFCASSQVVRADQETQYFGPGTRLLVL.

This clone was seen a few times. This chain connects TRBV5-4 to TRBJ2-7; 9 nucleotides agree with TRBD1. Germline CDR1 SGHNT, CDR2 YYREEE (reference sequence). This CDR3 has 12 amino acids. J lost 8 bases, V lost 3 bases, and 3 bases had no gene match. Written as DNA, the CDR3 is TGTGCCAGCAGCTGGGACAGGGACCAGCAGTACTTC. Translating it yields CASSWDRDQQYF.

This rearrangement joins TRBV4-2 to TRBJ2-2, with TRBD1 matching over 9 bases. V trimming: 7 bases; J trimming: 7 bases; junction bases outside the gene matches: 13. This CDR3 spans 16 amino acids. The germline V gene encodes CDR1 LGHNA and CDR2 YNFKEQ. The CDR3 is CASNYRGRRANGELFF. DNA for the CDR3: TGTGCCAGCAACTACAGGGGGCGCCGGGCAAACGGGGAGCTGTTTTTT.

V is TRBV18 and J is TRBJ2-3, with D possibly TRBD1 on 6 matching bases. The germline CDR1 and CDR2 sequences are KGHSH and LQKENI. There are 14 residues in the CDR3. Trimming shortened V by 0 bases and J by 5 bases, and 9 bases separated the two germline ends. The CDR3 nucleotides are TGTGCCAGCTCACCACCGTCGGACAGAGATACGCAGTATTTT. The encoded protein is CASSPPSDRDTQYF.

V gene TRBV30 combines with J gene TRBJ2-5; D may be TRBD1 (6 bases). Germline-derived CDR1 and CDR2 are GTSNPN and SVGIG (reference sequence). The length of the CDR3 is 15 residues. With 2 bases removed from V and 5 bases from J, the gap between germline ends came to 18 bases. The CDR3 DNA reads as TGTGCCTGGAGTCCCGGGACACCGATCCGTGAGACCCAGTACTTC. The encoded protein is CAWSPGTPIRETQYF.

This chain connects TRBV2 to TRBJ2-3; TRBD1 is a possible D gene (5 bases). The V gene lost 6 bases and the J gene lost 2 bases, with 15 bases spanning the gap. This CDR3 is 15 amino acids long. CDR1 and CDR2 (germline): SNHLY, FYNNEI. In nucleotides, the CDR3 is TGTGCCAGCAGGTCCTCCACAGGATACACAGATACGCAGTATTTT. Protein: CASRSSTGYTDTQYF.

This sequence joins TRBV7-3 and TRBJ2-1; 8 bases are shared with TRBD2. Trimming took 5 bases from V and 4 from J; bases not matched to a gene: 10. CDR1 is SGHTA and CDR2 is FQGTGA in the germline V gene. The CDR3 extends over 16 amino acids. Written as DNA, the CDR3 is TGTGCCAGCAGCCCCGGGGGGGCAGGCTCTTACAATGAGCAGTTCTTC. It translates to CASSPGGAGSYNEQFF.

This clone has only a few counts. The chain is built from TRBV6-5 and TRBJ2-7; 9 bases agree with TRBD1. Per the germline V gene, CDR1 is MNHEY and CDR2 is SVGAGI. Losses at the gene ends were 0 bases for V and 2 bases for J; bases not matched to a gene: 2. This CDR3 spans 15 amino acids. This CDR3 is CASSYSDRGPYEQYF. Here the CDR3 DNA reads TGTGCCAGCAGTTACTCGGACAGGGGACCCTACGAGCAGTACTTC.

This clone has more than one count but fewer than ten. The chain uses TRBV7-3 and TRBJ2-2; D perhaps matches TRBD1 (6 bases). This CDR3 is 14 amino acids long. V lost 0 bases and J 6 bases, leaving 8 bases between the germline ends. Germline V gives CDR1 SGHTA, CDR2 FQGTGA. CDR3 coding DNA: TGTGCCAGCAGCTTAACCGGGACACCCGGGGAGCTGTTTTTT. Its translation is CASSLTGTPGELFF.

There are a few counts of this clone. Sequence at one end of the junction differs from germline and may be a read error. This chain connects TRBV2 to TRBJ2-3; 7 nucleotides agree with TRBD1. CDR3 length: 13 amino acids. Germline V lookup: CDR1 SNHLY, CDR2 FYNNEI. In DNA form, the CDR3 reads TGTGCCAGCCGTGACAGGGCAGGGGATACGCAGTATTTT. Translated: CASRDRAGDTQYF.

This clone was seen only a few times. This chain joins TRBV29-1 and TRBJ2-5; 11 nucleotides match TRBD2. Germline trimming cut 5 bases from V and 4 bases from J; bases unmatched to any gene: 3. Germline loops: CDR1 SQVTM, CDR2 ANQGSEA. This CDR3 has 13 amino acids. CDR3 sequence: CSVLSGGAETQYF. In DNA form, the CDR3 reads TGCAGCGTTCTTAGCGGGGGGGCAGAGACCCAGTACTTC.

The chain uses TRBV28 and TRBJ1-2; 7 positions agree with TRBD1. CDR3 length: 12 residues. Trimming cost V 3 bases and J 6 bases; bases outside gene matches: 1. CDR1 is MDHEN and CDR2 is SYDVKM in the germline V gene. CDR3 residues: CASSFQGDGYTF. The DNA for the CDR3 is TGTGCCAGCAGTTTTCAGGGGGATGGCTACACCTTC.

This clone was seen a handful of times. This chain joins TRBV30 and TRBJ1-3, with a possible D match to TRBD1 (6 bases). The CDR3 is 16 residues long. CDR1 is GTSNPN and CDR2 is SVGIG in the germline V gene (reference sequence). V shed 0 bases and J shed 0 bases, with 12 bases lying between them. The CDR3 sequence is CAWSVPDRSSGNTIYF. The CDR3 nucleotides read TGTGCCTGGAGTGTACCTGACAGGAGCTCTGGAAACACCATATATTTT.

The table lists this clone with a few counts. This chain links TRBV9 with TRBJ2-7; a weak D match, TRBD2 (6 bases). This CDR3 has 15 residues. V lost 3 bases and J 2 bases, leaving 15 bases between the germline ends. Per the germline V gene, CDR1 is SGDLS and CDR2 is YYNGEE. The CDR3 reads CASSARHRRAYEQYF. The CDR3, as DNA: TGTGCCAGCAGCGCGCGCCACAGGAGGGCCTACGAGCAGTACTTC.

This clone was detected a few times. The V call is TRBV7-3, the J call TRBJ2-5, with D possibly being TRBD2 (6 bases). Trimming took 2 bases from V and 5 from J, leaving 18 bases between them. CDR1 and CDR2 (germline): SGHTA, FQGTGA. This CDR3 comprises 16 residues. CDR3 region: CASSLSGGVRGETQYF. CDR3 in DNA: TGTGCCAGCAGCTTATCCGGGGGAGTCCGGGGGGAGACCCAGTACTTC.

In the case of this clone: Additional DNA sequences in this sample encode the identical CDR3. V is TRBV29-1 and J is TRBJ1-1, with D maybe TRBD1 (6 bases). The ends were cut back, 4 bases at V and 0 bases at J, with 9 bases in the middle. The CDR3 runs 13 residues. Germline V CDR1 and CDR2: SQVTM, ANQGSEA. In DNA, the CDR3 is TGCAGCGTTGGTACAGGGTTGAACACTGAAGCTTTCTTT. Residues: CSVGTGLNTEAFF.